Listed below are T cell receptor beta chains from one sample, sequenced in a study of immune evolution from preneoplasia to lung adenocarcinoma. TCRdb keeps only in-frame clones here, not all; method: immunoSEQ multiplex PCR. This sample has about 6,900 clones, with 79% found just once. What was sequenced was FFPE invasive lung adenocarcinoma tissue. These receptors were obtained from a person aged 35 to 50 with lung adenocarcinoma. The CDR3 runs from the conserved cysteine through the conserved F or W.

>TRBV7-2|TRBJ2-5
CASSLGRILQETQYF
>TRBV21-1|TRBJ2-7
CFFYGLGIHEQYF
>TRBV28|TRBJ1-5
CASTSGNQPQHF
>TRBV12-5|TRBJ1-5
CASGVERGSNQPQHF
>TRBV5-5|TRBJ1-1
CASSFLRNTEAFF
>TRBV5-4|TRBJ2-1
CASSLEGLINEQFF
>TRBV5-1|TRBJ2-7
CASSLGQGVYEQYF
>TRBV11-2|TRBJ1-2
CASRNTGQESGYTF
>TRBV6-4|TRBJ2-1
CASSEREYNEQFF
>TRBV19|TRBJ1-5
CASNLQGNQPQHF
>TRBV10-2|TRBJ2-3
CATRLAGATDTQYF
>TRBV9|TRBJ2-1
CASSVLAGVNNEQFF
>TRBV5-1|TRBJ2-7
CASSYGQGAREQYF
>TRBV28|TRBJ1-5
CASGLSGNSGNQPQHF
>TRBV29-1|TRBJ2-7
CSVNRGGSYEQYF
>TRBV29-1|TRBJ1-2
CSVFGTGLANYGYTF
>TRBV6-1|TRBJ2-1
CASRLGDRVIDEQFF
>TRBV4-1|TRBJ1-5
CASSPQGEGVNQPQHF